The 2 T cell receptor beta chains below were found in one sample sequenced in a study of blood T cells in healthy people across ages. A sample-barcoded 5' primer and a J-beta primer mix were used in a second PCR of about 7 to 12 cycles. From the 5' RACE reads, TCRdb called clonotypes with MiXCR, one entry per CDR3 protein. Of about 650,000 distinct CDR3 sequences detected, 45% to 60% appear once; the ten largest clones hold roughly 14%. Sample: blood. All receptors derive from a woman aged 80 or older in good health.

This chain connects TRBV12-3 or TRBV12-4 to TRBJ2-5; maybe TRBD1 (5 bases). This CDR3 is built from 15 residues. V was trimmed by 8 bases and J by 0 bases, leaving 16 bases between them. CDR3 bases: TGTGCCAGCCGAAGATCCTTGACAGACCAAGAGACCCAGTACTTC. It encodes CASRRSLTDQETQYF.

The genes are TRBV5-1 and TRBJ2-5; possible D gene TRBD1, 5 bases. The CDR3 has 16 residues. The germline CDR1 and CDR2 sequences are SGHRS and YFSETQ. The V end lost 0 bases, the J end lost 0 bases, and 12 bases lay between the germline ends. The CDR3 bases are TGCGCCAGCAGCTTGGAGGGGCCAACAAACCAAGAGACCCAGTACTTC. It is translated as CASSLEGPTNQETQYF.